Sequencing of this T cell receptor (beta chain) was carried out in a study of blood T cell repertoires in COVID-19. Study as a whole: The United States, Italy and Spain supplied acute and convalescent COVID-19 samples. PBMCs, B-cell-depleted T cells, or T cells provided the cDNA or gDNA that made up the material.

In the study's own analysis: Estimation of nucleated cell counts was performed using reference gene primer amplification. The table came from immunoSEQ multiplex PCR; TCRdb's copy has only in-frame clones and leaves some out. From that table come the V and J calls and clone size; the DNA was used to work out D and trimming. Among 56,000 or so clones listed, 85% were seen once. The germline gives CDR1 SGHRS, CDR2 YFSETQ. CDR3 length equals 12 residues. The V gene lost 4 bases and the J gene lost 6 bases, with 9 bases spanning the gap. What was sequenced was peripheral blood. The chain combines TRBV5-1 with TRBJ2-3; no clear D gene. The receptor's source is a human donor in a cohort sampled during active COVID-19. The chain's CDR3 is CASSPVGDTQYF. The CDR3 DNA sequence: TGCGCCAGCAGCCCGGTCGGGGATACGCAGTATTTT. Full variable domain (outside the CDR3, taken from reference TRBV5-1 and TRBJ2-3): KAGVTQTPRYLIKTRGQQVTLSCSPISGHRSVSWYQQTPGQGLQFLFEYFSETQRNKGNFPGRFSGRQFSNSRSEMNVSTLELGDSALYLCASSPVGDTQYFGPGTRLTVL.